Presented here are 22 T cell receptor beta chains from one specimen sequenced in a study of cytomegalovirus exposure and HLA in healthy donors. 60 Vbeta and 13 Jbeta primers were used in PCR. Assay used: immunoSEQ multiplex PCR; TCRdb lists only in-frame clones, some missing. The repertoire holds 100,000 to 150,000 clones, with more than 80% as singletons. Sequenced sample: PBMCs. These TCRs come from a male donor in good health and CMV-seronegative.

The table lists this clone with a few counts. The rearrangement joins TRBV28 to TRBJ2-2; TRBD1 matches at 11 bases. There are 16 residues in the CDR3. The germline CDR1 and CDR2 sequences are MDHEN and SYDVKM. Germline trimming cut 3 bases from V and 2 bases from J; bases unmatched to any gene: 2. The CDR3 protein is CASSFGTGGNTGELFF. CDR3 nucleotides: TGTGCCAGCAGTTTTGGGACAGGGGGTAACACCGGGGAGCTGTTTTTT.

The rearrangement joins TRBV18 to TRBJ2-5, with 8 bases fitting TRBD1. Trimming cost V 1 base and J 2 bases; bases outside gene matches: 9. The CDR3 length is 17 residues. Germline CDR1 is KGHSH and CDR2 is LQKENI. The CDR3 here is CASSPLPGTGGQETQYF. The CDR3 DNA reads as TGTGCCAGCTCACCACTTCCAGGCACAGGGGGACAAGAGACCCAGTACTTC.

This clone appeared a single time. The chain joins TRBV6-1 to TRBJ2-4; possible D gene TRBD1, 5 bases. The germline CDR1 and CDR2 sequences are MNHNS and SASEGT. Trimming stripped 2 bases from V and 13 bases from J, with 15 bases between. This CDR3 is 13 amino acids long. DNA of the CDR3: TGTGCCAGCAGTGAACTATTTCCGAGACAGCAGTACTTC. Protein sequence: CASSELFPRQQYF.

The rearrangement links TRBV28 to TRBJ2-1, with unresolved D. CDR3 length equals 12 residues. Per the germline V gene, CDR1 is MDHEN and CDR2 is SYDVKM. V was clipped by 5 bases and J by 4 bases, with 6 bases between them. The CDR3 loop reads CASSPYYNEQFF. The CDR3 DNA follows: TGTGCCAGCAGTCCCTATTACAATGAGCAGTTCTTC.

The rearrangement joins TRBV14 to TRBJ1-2; no reliable D call. Germline V gene lookup returns CDR1 SGHDN and CDR2 FVKESK. Trimming took 0 bases from V and 6 from J, leaving 5 bases between them. This CDR3 has 12 amino acids. This CDR3 reads CASSQDGNGYTF. CDR3 nucleotide sequence: TGTGCCAGCAGCCAAGACGGGAATGGCTACACCTTC.

The CDR3 here is CASSTGTGASPLHF. The CDR3 nucleotides read TGTGCCAGCAGTACCGGGACAGGGGCCTCACCCCTCCACTTT. The chain is built from TRBV2 and TRBJ1-6; 10 bases agree with TRBD1. V lost 5 bases and J lost 10; bases outside the gene matches: 5. Germline V CDR1 and CDR2: SNHLY, FYNNEI. CDR3 size: 14 residues.

The rearrangement uses TRBV4-1 and TRBJ2-7; TRBD1 matches at 10 bases. Looked up from germline, CDR1 is MGHRA and CDR2 is YSYEKL. V gave up 4 bases and J gave up 5 bases; unmatched junction bases: 5. The CDR3 is 14 residues long. CDR3 sequence (DNA): TGCGCCAGCAGCCGCGACAGGGGGCCCAACGAGCAGTACTTC. This sequence encodes CASSRDRGPNEQYF.

CDR3 region: CASSLAGAETEAFF. The CDR3 region has the DNA TGCGCCAGCAGCTTGGCTGGGGCTGAGACTGAAGCTTTCTTT. The chain combines TRBV5-1 with TRBJ1-1; D is possibly TRBD1 (5 bases). The V gene lost 0 bases and the J gene lost 5 bases, with 11 bases spanning the gap. Germline CDR1 reads SGHRS; CDR2 reads YFSETQ. This CDR3 comprises 14 residues.

The chain recombines TRBV27 with TRBJ2-5, with TRBD2 matching 9 bases. CDR1 and CDR2 (germline): MNHEY, SMNVEV (reference sequence). V trimming: 2 bases; J trimming: 3 bases; junction bases outside the gene matches: 10. The CDR3 is 17 amino acids. CDR3 in amino acids: CASSLRAGGGVEETQYF. As DNA, the CDR3 is TGTGCCAGCAGTTTAAGGGCTGGCGGGGGGGTAGAAGAGACCCAGTACTTC.

This chain connects TRBV6-6 to TRBJ1-2, with TRBD1 matching over 8 bases. V shed 2 bases and J 4 bases; nucleotides not matched to a gene: 6. The CDR3 extends over 15 amino acids. CDR1 is MNHNY and CDR2 is SVGAGI in the germline V gene (reference sequence). The CDR3 loop reads CASSYQGALVYGYTF. For the CDR3, the DNA is TGTGCCAGCAGTTACCAGGGGGCGCTGGTCTATGGCTACACCTTC.

Here the CDR3 reads CASRSAAFTGELFF. In DNA form, the CDR3 reads TGTGCCAGCAGGAGCGCTGCGTTCACCGGGGAGCTGTTTTTT. This chain uses TRBV2 with TRBJ2-2; D remains ambiguous. With 6 bases removed from V and 4 bases from J, the gap between germline ends came to 12 bases. Per the germline V gene, CDR1 is SNHLY and CDR2 is FYNNEI. This CDR3 is 14 amino acids long.

The chain couples TRBV21-1 to TRBJ1-1. TRBV21-1 represents a pseudogene. There are 15 residues in the CDR3. The CDR3 bases are TGTGCCAGCAGCTTTCACTTGACTAGGGGCGCTGAAGCTTTCTTT. Its translation is CASSFHLTRGAEAFF.

This chain joins TRBV27 and TRBJ1-2, with 7 bases identical to TRBD1. The CDR3 consists of 14 residues. Germline lookup yields CDR1 MNHEY and CDR2 SMNVEV (reference sequence). The J segment lost 6 bases and the V segment lost 3 bases, leaving 7 bases of the junction unmatched. The CDR3 spells CASSLNRGVNGYTF. In DNA form, the CDR3 reads TGTGCCAGCAGTTTGAACAGGGGAGTTAATGGCTACACCTTC.

V is TRBV9 and J is TRBJ2-1, with D possibly matching TRBD2 (7 bases). Trimming pared 0 bases from V and 9 bases from J, leaving 22 bases between. The CDR3 runs to 17 residues. Germline values: CDR1 SGDLS, CDR2 YYNGEE. DNA for the CDR3: TGTGCCAGCAGCGTAGGAATGGTGGGGGGGGCTCGGGTTGAGCAGTTCTTC. As protein: CASSVGMVGGARVEQFF.

This chain links TRBV6-1 with TRBJ2-3; perhaps TRBD2 as D (6 bases). The germline CDR1 and CDR2 sequences are MNHNS and SASEGT. This CDR3 comprises 17 residues. Trimming cost V 1 base and J 2 bases, with 16 bases left between them. CDR3 in amino acids: CASSEDPPGLTTDTQYF. CDR3 sequence (DNA): TGTGCCAGCAGTGAAGATCCACCGGGACTGACCACAGATACGCAGTATTTT.

The chain links TRBV30 to TRBJ2-5, with unresolved D. Germline CDR1 is GTSNPN and CDR2 is SVGIG (reference sequence). This CDR3 spans 11 amino acids. With 4 bases removed from V and 2 bases from J, the gap between germline ends came to 5 bases. This CDR3 is CAWTLQETQYF. The CDR3 DNA reads as TGTGCCTGGACACTTCAAGAGACCCAGTACTTC.

By frequency in the sample, this clone is medium-sized. The rearrangement uses TRBV5-8 and TRBJ1-4, with 9 bases identical to TRBD1. Germline CDR1 is SGHTS and CDR2 is YDEGEE. The CDR3 extends over 15 amino acids. J was trimmed by 5 bases and V by 4 bases; bases with no gene match: 6. CDR3 amino acids: CASSATQGANEKLFF. CDR3 in DNA: TGTGCCAGCAGCGCGACACAGGGGGCGAATGAAAAACTGTTTTTT. The entire variable domain, with the rest obtained from reference TRBV5-8 and TRBJ1-4, is as follows: EAGVTQSPTHLIKTRGQQATLRCSPISGHTSVYWYQQALGLGLQFLLWYDEGEERNRGNFPPRFSGRQFPNYSSELNVNALELEDSALYLCASSATQGANEKLFFGSGTQLSVL.

This sequence joins TRBV11-2 and TRBJ1-5; perhaps TRBD1 as D (5 bases). Germline V gene sequence: CDR1 SGHAT, CDR2 FQNNGV. The CDR3 runs to 17 residues. Trimming removed 3 bases at V and 2 bases at J, with 17 bases between. The CDR3 nucleotides read TGTGCCAGCAGCTTCGACCTCAGGGCCGACGGCAATCAGCCCCAGCATTTT. Encoded protein: CASSFDLRADGNQPQHF.

This clone was found once. At one boundary the junction diverges from the germline segment, which might be a read error. This chain uses TRBV7-2 with TRBJ2-4; 16 bases match TRBD2. Germline V gene sequence: CDR1 SGHTA, CDR2 FQGNSA. The CDR3 extends over 18 amino acids. The CDR3: CASSRGTSGGAFKNSQYF. DNA of the CDR3: TGTGCCAGCAGCCGAGGGACTAGCGGGGGGGCCTTCAAAAACAGTCAGTACTTC.

The gene calls are TRBV27 and TRBJ1-5; 9 bases line up with TRBD1. Per the germline V gene, CDR1 is MNHEY and CDR2 is SMNVEV (reference sequence). The V gene end was trimmed by 5 bases and the J gene end by 7 bases; junction bases not matched to a gene: 6. The CDR3 has 14 residues. In DNA form, the CDR3 reads TGTGCCAGCAGTGACGGGACAGGGTGGCAGCCCCAGCATTTT. As protein: CASSDGTGWQPQHF.

The rearrangement joins TRBV5-6 to TRBJ1-3; a weak D match, TRBD1 (5 bases). Per the germline V gene, CDR1 is SGHDT and CDR2 is YYEEEE. Trimming took off 0 bases at V and 0 bases at J, with 19 bases between the two ends. The CDR3 loop spans 19 amino acids. CDR3 region: CASSLAQGTTAYSGNTIYF. For the CDR3, the DNA is TGTGCCAGCAGCTTGGCCCAGGGTACCACAGCCTACTCTGGAAACACCATATATTTT.

This clone was picked up one time. The chain is built from TRBV2 and TRBJ1-5, with a possible D match to TRBD1 (6 bases). The V end was cut by 4 bases, the J end by 5 bases, with 15 bases between. CDR1 SNHLY and CDR2 FYNNEI come from the germline V gene. CDR3 length: 15 amino acids. Written as DNA, the CDR3 is TGTGCCAGCAGTGTTGTCAGGGGAACGGATCAGCCCCAGCATTTT. As protein: CASSVVRGTDQPQHF.